The 21 T cell receptor beta chains below come from one sample, sequenced in a study of blood T cell repertoires in COVID-19. The table came from immunoSEQ multiplex PCR; TCRdb's copy has only in-frame clones and leaves some out. The sample yields a few hundred thousand clones, around 89% seen once. The source material was peripheral blood. The receptors originated from a woman aged 45-59 years with COVID-19, enrolled during active disease.

The chain joins TRBV7-8 to TRBJ1-2, with 8 nucleotides matching TRBD1. The CDR3 has 18 residues. The germline gives CDR1 SGHVS, CDR2 FQNEAQ. The V gene end was trimmed by 5 bases and the J gene end by 4 bases; junction bases not matched to a gene: 18. The DNA for the CDR3 is TGTGCCAGCAGCCAGGCCGGGACAGGCAAGACGACCTTCTATGGCTACACCTTC. This translates into CASSQAGTGKTTFYGYTF.

The V call is TRBV9, the J call TRBJ1-1, with 7 bases fitting TRBD1. V was clipped by 0 bases and J by 1 base; unmatched bases: 6. This CDR3 contains 16 residues. CDR1 is SGDLS and CDR2 is YYNGEE in the germline V gene. The DNA for the CDR3 is TGTGCCAGCAGCGTAGTTGCCAGGGGGGCGAACACTGAAGCTTTCTTT. Protein: CASSVVARGANTEAFF.

Here the CDR3 DNA reads TGTGCCAGCAGTTTGAAACAGATTAACTATGGCTACACCTTC. The encoded protein is CASSLKQINYGYTF. This chain uses TRBV27 with TRBJ1-2, with D uncertain. V was clipped by 3 bases and J by 1 base, with 9 bases between them. Per the germline V gene, CDR1 is MNHEY and CDR2 is SMNVEV (reference sequence). This CDR3 is built from 14 residues.

The sample holds one count of this clone. The chain is built from TRBV5-1 and TRBJ2-7; 7 nucleotides agree with TRBD1. V was clipped by 6 bases and J by 1 base; unmatched bases: 10. CDR1 and CDR2 from the germline V gene are SGHRS and YFSETQ. The CDR3 is 15 residues long. The CDR3: CASTWGPGGSYEQYF. For the CDR3, the DNA is TGCGCCAGCACCTGGGGGCCAGGGGGTTCCTACGAGCAGTACTTC. Supplemented by reference TRBV5-1 and TRBJ2-7, the full variable domain reads KAGVTQTPRYLIKTRGQQVTLSCSPISGHRSVSWYQQTPGQGLQFLFEYFSETQRNKGNFPGRFSGRQFSNSRSEMNVSTLELGDSALYLCASTWGPGGSYEQYFGPGTRLTVT.

The V call is TRBV6-5, the J call TRBJ2-1; the match to TRBD2 covers 9 bases. Germline CDR1 and CDR2: MNHEY and SVGAGI. J was trimmed by 8 bases and V by 0 bases; bases with no gene match: 8. The CDR3 runs to 16 residues. The CDR3: CASSYSMTAGGDEQFF. CDR3 bases: TGTGCCAGCAGTTACTCGATGACGGCGGGAGGGGATGAGCAGTTCTTC.

The chain is built from TRBV4-1 and TRBJ2-1, with D possibly TRBD2 on 7 matching bases. Germline V gene sequence: CDR1 MGHRA, CDR2 YSYEKL. Trimming cost V 0 bases and J 5 bases, with 17 bases left between them. This CDR3 has 17 residues. CDR3 nucleotides: TGCGCCAGCAGCCAAGATTTGAGGGGGGGGGCTAACAATGAGCAGTTCTTC. Translation: CASSQDLRGGANNEQFF.

V and J are TRBV4-2 and TRBJ2-1; 7 bases map to TRBD2. Germline V gene sequence: CDR1 LGHNA, CDR2 YNFKEQ. The CDR3 covers 17 residues. V was clipped by 0 bases and J by 4 bases; unmatched bases: 9. This CDR3 reads CASSQEGGGSLYNEQFF. Here the CDR3 DNA reads TGTGCCAGCAGCCAAGAAGGCGGCGGGAGTTTGTACAATGAGCAGTTCTTC.

The chain has TRBV3-1 (or the pseudogene TRBV3-2) and TRBJ2-5; a possible D gene is TRBD2 (5 bases). This CDR3 comprises 12 residues. Between the trimmed V and J ends, which lost 5 bases and 4 bases, there was a span of 8 bases. Per germline, CDR1 LGHDT and CDR2 YNNKEL (reference sequence). CDR3 amino acids: CASSYEGETQYF. The CDR3 bases are TGTGCCAGCAGCTATGAGGGAGAGACCCAGTACTTC.

CDR3 coding DNA: TGTGCCAGCAGTTTGACAGGGAATGAGCAGTACTTC. This sequence encodes CASSLTGNEQYF. The genes are TRBV27 and TRBJ2-7; the match to TRBD1 covers 7 bases. Germline V gives CDR1 MNHEY, CDR2 SMNVEV (reference sequence). The CDR3 is 12 amino acids. Germline trimming cut 3 bases from V and 7 bases from J; bases unmatched to any gene: 3.

The chain recombines TRBV15 with TRBJ2-1; TRBD1 agrees at 8 bases. This CDR3 is 13 amino acids long. CDR1 is LNHNV, CDR2 YYDKDF, per germline (reference sequence). V shed 0 bases, J shed 12 bases, and the junction held 4 bases outside the gene matches. The chain's CDR3 is CATSRDAGGLQFF. CDR3 DNA: TGTGCCACCAGCAGAGATGCAGGGGGCTTGCAGTTCTTC. Full variable domain (missing parts from reference TRBV15 and TRBJ2-1): DAMVIQNPRYQVTQFGKPVTLSCSQTLNHNVMYWYQQKSSQAPKLLFHYYDKDFNNEADTPDNFQSRRPNTSFCFLDIRSPGLGDTAMYLCATSRDAGGLQFFGPGTRLTVL.

This rearrangement joins TRBV18 to TRBJ2-7; 8 nucleotides line up with TRBD2. The CDR3 contains 13 residues. CDR1 KGHSH and CDR2 LQKENI come from the germline V gene. Trimming removed 5 bases from V and 6 bases from J; junction bases left unmatched: 6. CDR3 amino acids: CASSSDGGGEQYF. The DNA for the CDR3 is TGTGCCAGCTCATCGGACGGGGGGGGCGAGCAGTACTTC.

This clone was observed a single time. Within the sample, other DNA sequences also encode this same CDR3. The chain joins TRBV19 to TRBJ2-7; perhaps TRBD1 as D (6 bases). The V end lost 3 bases, the J end lost 4 bases, and 16 bases lay between the germline ends. The germline V gene has CDR1 LNHDA and CDR2 SQIVND (reference sequence). The CDR3 sequence is 15 residues long. The CDR3, as DNA: TGTGCCAGTAGTATCGCGGACAGAGTCTCATACGAGCAGTACTTC. Protein product: CASSIADRVSYEQYF.

The V call is TRBV5-1, the J call TRBJ2-4; TRBD1 matches 11 bases. Germline assignment: CDR1 SGHRS and CDR2 YFSETQ. J was trimmed by 8 bases and V by 4 bases; bases with no gene match: 8. The length of the CDR3 is 15 residues. The chain's CDR3 is CASSPDPGQGDIQYF. CDR3 in DNA: TGCGCCAGCAGCCCGGATCCGGGACAGGGGGACATTCAGTACTTC.

The chain is built from TRBV7-9 and TRBJ1-1, with 9 bases fitting TRBD1. Trimming cost V 6 bases and J 1 base; bases outside gene matches: 9. The CDR3 runs 16 residues. Germline-derived CDR1 and CDR2 are SEHNR and FQNEAQ (reference sequence). CDR3: CASRTGTGLTNTEAFF. DNA for the CDR3: TGTGCCAGCAGAACCGGGACAGGGTTGACGAACACTGAAGCTTTCTTT.

This clone was recorded only once. The chain recombines TRBV30 with TRBJ2-1; a weak D match, TRBD1 (5 bases). Trimming left V 0 bases short and J 8 bases short, with 14 bases between. CDR1 is GTSNPN and CDR2 is SVGIG in the germline V gene (reference sequence). This CDR3 is 14 amino acids long. As DNA, the CDR3 is TGTGCCTGGAGTGTACTGAGCCCCAGGGATGAGCAGTTCTTC. Translation: CAWSVLSPRDEQFF. Supplemented by reference TRBV30 and TRBJ2-1, the full variable domain reads SQTIHQWPATLVQPVGSPLSLECTVEGTSNPNLYWYRQAAGRGLQLLFYSVGIGQISSEVPQNLSASRPQDRQFILSSKKLLLSDSGFYLCAWSVLSPRDEQFFGPGTRLTVL.

This clone was seen ten or more times. This sequence joins TRBV5-1 and TRBJ2-7, with TRBD2 identical over 10 bases. This CDR3 is 16 amino acids long. Trimming cost V 4 bases and J 5 bases; bases outside gene matches: 12. The germline gives CDR1 SGHRS, CDR2 YFSETQ. This CDR3 reads CASSPLGSGRAHEQYF. The CDR3 nucleotides read TGCGCCAGCAGCCCCCTAGGGAGCGGGAGGGCCCACGAGCAGTACTTC.

This chain joins TRBV18 and TRBJ2-1, with a tentative D call TRBD1 (6 bases). The CDR3 extends over 15 amino acids. The V end lost 8 bases, the J end lost 0 bases, and 14 bases lay between the germline ends. CDR1 is KGHSH and CDR2 is LQKENI in the germline V gene. The CDR3 DNA sequence: TGTGCCAGCGGCAGAGGGGGAAGCTCCTACAATGAGCAGTTCTTC. Its protein product is CASGRGGSSYNEQFF.

The chain links TRBV2 to TRBJ2-3; the match to TRBD2 covers 11 bases. The germline V gene has CDR1 SNHLY and CDR2 FYNNEI. Trimming at V came to 6 bases and at J to 3 bases, leaving 5 bases not matched to a gene. The CDR3 runs 15 residues. CDR3 protein: CASRETSGRTDTQYF. The CDR3 coding sequence is TGTGCCAGCAGGGAAACTAGCGGGAGAACAGATACGCAGTATTTT.

This clone was found a few times. The chain has TRBV7-9 and TRBJ1-4; D unresolved. Germline V gene data show CDR1 as SEHNR and CDR2 as FQNEAQ (reference sequence). Trimming took off 5 bases at V and 4 bases at J, with 14 bases between the two ends. The CDR3 extends over 15 amino acids. DNA of the CDR3: TGTGCCAGCAGCCCAAAGCCCGGGTTTAATGAAAAACTGTTTTTT. Translated, it gives CASSPKPGFNEKLFF.

The chain is built from TRBV4-2 and TRBJ2-1; 14 bases line up with TRBD2. Looked up from germline, CDR1 is LGHNA and CDR2 is YNFKEQ. The CDR3 runs 17 residues. The trim removed 3 bases at V and 7 bases at J, leaving 8 bases unmatched. For the CDR3, the DNA is TGTGCCAGCAGCCAGGGGACTAGCGGGAGCGTTTGGAATGAGCAGTTCTTC. This sequence encodes CASSQGTSGSVWNEQFF.

The chain is built from TRBV9 and TRBJ2-3, with TRBD2 identical over 7 bases. J gave up 2 bases and V 10 bases, and 13 bases lay outside the gene matches. Germline V lookup: CDR1 SGDLS, CDR2 YYNGEE. This CDR3 is built from 15 residues. The CDR3 loop is CAGSRGGSLTDTQYF. In nucleotides, the CDR3 is TGTGCCGGAAGTAGGGGAGGGAGCCTCACAGATACGCAGTATTTT.